This T cell receptor (beta chain) was profiled in a study of T cell repertoires in cytomegalovirus infection. Findings of the study overall: Cumulated frequencies of public TCR beta families served to identify carriers of CMV plus the relevant HLA.

In this sample, this clonotype turned up a few times. Its antigen is not identified. TCRdb ran MiXCR on the reads and lists one entry per CDR3 protein. The sample shows 250,000 or so distinct CDR3 sequences, over 9% of them seen only once. J was trimmed by 8 bases and V by 4 bases; bases with no gene match: 13. This CDR3 is built from 15 residues. Sequenced: PBMCs. This chain connects TRBV12-3 or TRBV12-4 to TRBJ1-2; 7 bases align to TRBD1. This sequence was found in a human donor in good health (CMV status not recorded). Some clones in this sample may be carry-over from other donors' samples. The CDR3 region is CASSWDSFNTEGYTF. The CDR3 DNA reads as TGTGCCAGCAGTTGGGACAGCTTTAATACTGAGGGCTACACCTTC.